These 28 T cell receptor beta chains share one sample of origin, sequenced in a study of shared T cell receptors in the human thymus. TCRdb's copy holds only in-frame clones and misses some; the assay was immunoSEQ multiplex PCR. The sample contains more than 300,000 clones, 95% of which appear only once. The specimen was thymocytes. The origin of the receptors is a human donor.

The chain couples TRBV11-2 to TRBJ2-7, with D perhaps TRBD1 or TRBD2 (5 bases each). The CDR3 has 15 residues. CDR1 is SGHAT and CDR2 is FQNNGV in the germline V gene. Between the trimmed V and J ends, which lost 1 base and 2 bases, there was a span of 12 bases. This CDR3 is CASSLGGPDPYEQYF. CDR3 DNA: TGTGCCAGCAGCTTAGGGGGACCGGACCCCTACGAGCAGTACTTC.

CDR3 nucleotides: TGTGCCAGGTCGACCGCGGGACTAGCGGGAGGCTACAATGAGCAGTTCTTC. It encodes CARSTAGLAGGYNEQFF. The V call is TRBV7-4, the J call TRBJ2-1, with TRBD2 matching 15 bases. Trimming removed 9 bases from V and 3 bases from J; junction bases left unmatched: 9. CDR3 size: 17 residues. CDR1 SGHVT and CDR2 SQSDAQ come from the germline V gene. The full variable domain, its missing parts supplied by reference TRBV7-4 and TRBJ2-1, is GAGVSQSPRYKVAKRGRDVALRCDSISGHVTLYWYRQTLGQGSEVLTYSQSDAQRDKSGRPSGRFSAERPERSVSTLKIQRTEQGDSAVYLCARSTAGLAGGYNEQFFGPGTRLTVL.

This chain connects TRBV2 to TRBJ1-5; D ambiguous. The V gene lost 8 bases and the J gene lost 1 base, with 18 bases spanning the gap. CDR1 is SNHLY and CDR2 is FYNNEI in the germline V gene. The CDR3 is made up of 16 amino acids. As DNA, the CDR3 is TGTGCCAGCGCGAAAAGGTTTAGGCGGAGCAATCAGCCCCAGCATTTT. Translating gives CASAKRFRRSNQPQHF.

The CDR3 nucleotides read TGTGCCAGCAGTTTAATATTGGGACAGCAGTACTTC. Translation: CASSLILGQQYF. The rearrangement uses TRBV28 and TRBJ2-7, with D possibly called TRBD1 or TRBD2 (5 bases each). This CDR3 contains 12 residues. Germline loops: CDR1 MDHEN, CDR2 SYDVKM. V gave up 2 bases and J gave up 8 bases, with 10 bases separating them.

The chain employs TRBV6-5 and TRBJ2-1; possible D gene TRBD2, 5 bases. CDR1 is MNHEY, CDR2 SVGAGI, per germline. V lost 6 bases and J lost 2, with 8 bases in between. The CDR3 consists of 13 residues. CDR3 sequence: CASSGVAYNEQFF. CDR3 coding DNA: TGTGCCAGCAGCGGGGTCGCCTACAATGAGCAGTTCTTC.

This chain joins TRBV7-8 and TRBJ2-2, with unresolved D. Germline values: CDR1 SGHVS, CDR2 FQNEAQ. The CDR3 is 13 residues long. V gave up 1 base and J gave up 3 bases, with 3 bases separating them. DNA for the CDR3: TGTGCCAGCAGCTTAGATCACACCGGGGAGCTGTTTTTT. Protein product: CASSLDHTGELFF.

The chain joins TRBV2 to TRBJ2-1; 8 bases align to TRBD2. Trimming took 5 bases from V and 8 from J; bases not matched to a gene: 23. In germline, CDR1 is SNHLY, CDR2 FYNNEI. The CDR3 totals 19 residues. The CDR3 reads CASSQYQKYGPPGGDEQFF. In DNA, the CDR3 is TGTGCCAGCAGTCAATATCAAAAATACGGGCCCCCGGGGGGGGATGAGCAGTTCTTC.

V and J are TRBV11-2 and TRBJ2-7, with D uncertain. Trimming took 4 bases from V and 4 from J, leaving 20 bases between them. Germline loops: CDR1 SGHAT, CDR2 FQNNGV. The CDR3 loop spans 16 amino acids. This chain's CDR3 is CASSSHGWEARYEQYF. CDR3 DNA: TGTGCCAGCAGCTCCCACGGCTGGGAAGCGAGGTACGAGCAGTACTTC.

The chain recombines TRBV5-1 with TRBJ1-1; D uncertain. The CDR3 sequence is 16 residues long. Germline CDR1 reads SGHRS; CDR2 reads YFSETQ. Trimming took 4 bases from V and 5 from J, leaving 21 bases between them. Here the CDR3 DNA reads TGCGCCAGCAGCCAGTTTTTGTTCGGTAGGAGAACTGAAGCTTTCTTT. Amino acid sequence: CASSQFLFGRRTEAFF.

J is TRBJ2-1 and V is TRBV7-3, with unresolved D. Germline CDR1 reads SGHTA; CDR2 reads FQGTGA. The V end lost 1 base, the J end lost 10 bases, and 17 bases lay between the germline ends. The CDR3 length is 15 residues. In DNA, the CDR3 is TGTGCCAGCAGCTTAAATCAAGTTCCCTTTAGAGAGCAGTTCTTC. Protein product: CASSLNQVPFREQFF.

The chain is built from TRBV7-8 and TRBJ2-3; D is perhaps TRBD2 (6 bases). Germline CDR1 is SGHVS and CDR2 is FQNEAQ. The CDR3 length is 13 residues. The V end lost 3 bases, the J end lost 5 bases, and 9 bases lay between the germline ends. The CDR3 reads CASSLAGGDTQYF. In DNA form, the CDR3 reads TGTGCCAGCAGCTTGGCCGGGGGAGATACGCAGTATTTT.

The chain couples TRBV2 to TRBJ1-3; TRBD1 matches 9 bases. V trimming: 4 bases; J trimming: 5 bases; junction bases outside the gene matches: 6. This CDR3 spans 15 amino acids. Germline CDR1 is SNHLY and CDR2 is FYNNEI. The CDR3 DNA follows: TGTGCCAGCAGTGGGGTGACAGGGGGAAGAAACACCATATATTTT. Translation: CASSGVTGGRNTIYF. The variable domain in full, completed from reference TRBV2 and TRBJ1-3, reads EPEVTQTPSHQVTQMGQEVILRCVPISNHLYFYWYRQILGQKVEFLVSFYNNEISEKSEIFDDQFSVERPDGSNFTLKIRSTKLEDSAMYFCASSGVTGGRNTIYFGEGSWLTVV.

The chain employs TRBV6-1 and TRBJ1-1; no firm D call. Deletions cut 3 bases from V and 1 base from J, with 6 bases between. Germline V CDR1 and CDR2: MNHNS, SASEGT. The CDR3 is 13 residues long. For the CDR3, the DNA is TGTGCCAGCAGTGACAGAACGAACACTGAAGCTTTCTTT. Translating it yields CASSDRTNTEAFF.

The chain uses TRBV11-2 and TRBJ1-3, with a weak D call TRBD1 (5 bases). The CDR3 spans 17 residues. CDR1 is SGHAT and CDR2 is FQNNGV in the germline V gene. The V end was cut by 5 bases, the J end by 0 bases, with 17 bases between. CDR3 DNA sequence: TGTGCCAGCAGCCCCAGTCCGGGACCTACCTCTGGAAACACCATATATTTT. Its translation: CASSPSPGPTSGNTIYF.

The rearrangement links TRBV28 to TRBJ2-7; D may match TRBD1 or TRBD2 (5 bases each). Germline lookup yields CDR1 MDHEN and CDR2 SYDVKM. V lost 3 bases and J 2 bases, leaving 14 bases between the germline ends. The CDR3 sequence is 15 residues long. In nucleotides, the CDR3 is TGTGCCAGCAGTTTCCCCCGGGACGGTGCCTACGAGCAGTACTTC. It is translated as CASSFPRDGAYEQYF.

The chain employs TRBV27 and TRBJ2-1, with TRBD1 matching 10 bases. The J segment lost 8 bases and the V segment lost 5 bases, leaving 6 bases of the junction unmatched. The CDR3 runs to 14 residues. The germline CDR1 and CDR2 sequences are MNHEY and SMNVEV (reference sequence). The CDR3 DNA reads as TGTGCCAGCAGTAAGAGGACAGGGGGTCATGAGCAGTTCTTC. It is translated as CASSKRTGGHEQFF.

The chain recombines TRBV27 with TRBJ2-1; 7 nucleotides match TRBD2. Trimming removed 6 bases from V and 9 bases from J; junction bases left unmatched: 5. The CDR3 is made up of 12 amino acids. CDR1 is MNHEY, CDR2 SMNVEV, per germline (reference sequence). As DNA, the CDR3 is TGTGCCAGCAGGACTAGCCCGGCTGAGCAGTTCTTC. Translation: CASRTSPAEQFF.

This chain links TRBV14 with TRBJ2-7; D possibly corresponds to TRBD1 (6 bases). The CDR3 covers 13 residues. Germline assignment: CDR1 SGHDN and CDR2 FVKESK. V was trimmed by 8 bases and J by 6 bases, leaving 17 bases between them. CDR3 in amino acids: CASERLQGGEQYF. In DNA, the CDR3 is TGTGCCAGCGAAAGGTTACAGGGTGGCGAGCAGTACTTC.

In DNA, the CDR3 is TGTGCCTATCCGCTGGACAGGGCTGGCTACACCTTC. This codes for CAYPLDRAGYTF. The chain couples TRBV30 to TRBJ1-2; 8 bases fit TRBD1. CDR1 is GTSNPN and CDR2 is SVGIG in the germline V gene (reference sequence). Unmatched junction bases numbered 8, after V lost 7 bases and J lost 7 bases. CDR3 length: 12 residues.

This chain links TRBV25-1 with TRBJ2-5; tentatively, D is TRBD2 (5 bases). The CDR3 is made up of 13 amino acids. Germline values: CDR1 MGHDK, CDR2 SYGVNS. V dropped 6 bases and J dropped 2 bases, with 10 bases sitting between them. CDR3 coding DNA: TGTGCCAGCAGCGACACTAGACAAGAGACCCAGTACTTC. Protein: CASSDTRQETQYF.

This sequence joins TRBV27 and TRBJ2-3; 7 nucleotides match TRBD1. CDR3 length equals 17 residues. J was trimmed by 0 bases and V by 4 bases; bases with no gene match: 10. Looked up from germline, CDR1 is MNHEY and CDR2 is SMNVEV (reference sequence). CDR3 amino acids: CASSSRPQGESTDTQYF. The CDR3 DNA reads TGTGCCAGCAGTTCAAGGCCCCAGGGGGAAAGCACAGATACGCAGTATTTT.

The J gene is TRBJ2-1, the V gene TRBV4-3, with D tentatively TRBD1 or TRBD2 (6 bases each). The CDR3 length is 17 residues. Germline V gene lookup returns CDR1 LGHNA and CDR2 YSLEER. V lost 0 bases to trimming and J lost 4 bases, with 16 bases between them. CDR3 amino acids: CASSQDRRGERYNEQFF. For the CDR3, the DNA is TGCGCCAGCAGCCAAGATAGAAGGGGGGAGCGGTACAATGAGCAGTTCTTC.

This sequence joins TRBV19 and TRBJ2-7; the match to TRBD2 covers 15 bases. The V gene's germline CDR1 is LNHDA and CDR2 SQIVND (reference sequence). The CDR3 loop spans 14 amino acids. Losses at the gene ends were 5 bases for V and 6 bases for J; bases not matched to a gene: 2. DNA of the CDR3: TGTGCCAGTAGTCAGGGACTAGCGGGAGGCGAGCAGTACTTC. It codes for CASSQGLAGGEQYF.

The genes are TRBV27 and TRBJ1-5; D gene unclear. The CDR3 is 13 amino acids. Germline lookup yields CDR1 MNHEY and CDR2 SMNVEV (reference sequence). V dropped 7 bases and J dropped 4 bases, with 11 bases sitting between them. The CDR3: CASTPERNQPQHF. CDR3 in DNA: TGTGCCAGCACCCCTGAGCGGAATCAGCCCCAGCATTTT.

This rearrangement joins TRBV18 to TRBJ1-2; maybe TRBD1 (5 bases). The CDR3 runs 11 residues. Trimming pared 1 base from V and 8 bases from J, leaving 5 bases between. Germline V gene data show CDR1 as KGHSH and CDR2 as LQKENI. CDR3 protein: CASSPRDGYTF. The DNA for the CDR3 is TGTGCCAGCTCACCACGGGACGGCTACACCTTC. Combining the CDR3 with reference TRBV18 and TRBJ1-2 gives the whole variable domain NAGVMQNPRHLVRRRGQEARLRCSPMKGHSHVYWYRQLPEEGLKFMVYLQKENIIDESGMPKERFSAEFPKEGPSILRIQQVVRGDSAAYFCASSPRDGYTFGSGTRLTVV.

The chain combines TRBV27 with TRBJ2-1, with TRBD2 as a possible D gene (5 bases). Trimming pared 7 bases from V and 0 bases from J, leaving 10 bases between. This CDR3 is built from 14 residues. CDR1 is MNHEY and CDR2 is SMNVEV in the germline V gene (reference sequence). CDR3 residues: CASKEDPSYNEQFF. As DNA, the CDR3 is TGTGCCAGCAAGGAGGACCCCTCCTACAATGAGCAGTTCTTC.

This chain uses TRBV10-3 with TRBJ1-1, with 10 bases aligning to TRBD1. The germline gives CDR1 ENHRY, CDR2 SYGVKD. The J segment lost 4 bases and the V segment lost 0 bases, leaving 17 bases of the junction unmatched. There are 20 residues in the CDR3. The CDR3 protein is CAISESPDRPGTGESTEAFF. CDR3 nucleotides: TGTGCCATCAGTGAGTCCCCGGACAGGCCAGGGACAGGGGAAAGCACTGAAGCTTTCTTT.

The chain links TRBV7-2 to TRBJ2-1; 11 nucleotides agree with TRBD1. V shed 4 bases, J shed 13 bases, and the junction held 12 bases outside the gene matches. Germline lookup yields CDR1 SGHTA and CDR2 FQGNSA. There are 15 residues in the CDR3. CDR3 sequence: CASSSAGTGGRGQFF. CDR3 in DNA: TGTGCCAGCAGCTCAGCCGGGACAGGGGGAAGAGGTCAGTTCTTC.